What follows are 29 T cell receptor beta chains derived from one specimen sequenced in a study of control samples from healthy donors and cancer patients. The data were produced by immunoSEQ multiplex PCR, yet TCRdb's version contains in-frame clones alone and is incomplete. The sample lists 110,000 or so clones, around 90% occurring once. Sequenced material: blood. These receptor sequences come from a man aged 45-65 years in good health.

The chain combines TRBV6-5 with TRBJ1-3; 9 nucleotides line up with TRBD1. CDR3 length equals 15 residues. Germline V lookup: CDR1 MNHEY, CDR2 SVGAGI. The V segment lost 6 bases and the J segment 5 bases; nucleotides outside the gene matches: 8. The CDR3 region is CASRRTGAGRNTIYF. The CDR3 DNA sequence: TGTGCCAGCAGACGGACAGGGGCAGGGAGAAACACCATATATTTT.

This chain links TRBV9 with TRBJ2-7, with 8 bases matching TRBD2. J lost 2 bases, V lost 0 bases, and 4 bases had no gene match. The germline V gene encodes CDR1 SGDLS and CDR2 YYNGEE. The length of the CDR3 is 15 residues. CDR3: CASSVGSGGAYEQYF. In DNA, the CDR3 is TGTGCCAGCAGCGTAGGGAGCGGGGGTGCCTACGAGCAGTACTTC.

V and J are TRBV21-1 and TRBJ1-1; the table's D call TRBD1 went unverified against the DNA. TRBV21-1 is flagged as a pseudogene. CDR3 length: 17 residues. This CDR3 is CASSKTPRQGPNTEAFF. The DNA of the CDR3 is TGTGCCAGCAGCAAGACCCCCAGACAGGGGCCGAACACTGAAGCTTTCTTT.

The chain couples TRBV19 to TRBJ1-2, with 7 nucleotides matching TRBD1. J was trimmed by 0 bases and V by 7 bases; bases with no gene match: 8. Germline V gives CDR1 LNHDA, CDR2 SQIVND (reference sequence). The CDR3 totals 15 residues. The CDR3, as DNA: TGTGCCAGTACCGACAGGGAGGGAGCTAACTATGGCTACACCTTC. It yields the protein CASTDREGANYGYTF.

This chain links TRBV3-1 (or the pseudogene TRBV3-2) with TRBJ2-1, with TRBD2 identical over 12 bases. Germline CDR1 LGHDT, CDR2 YNNKEL (reference sequence). Trimming at V came to 4 bases and at J to 4 bases, leaving 2 bases not matched to a gene. This CDR3 has 15 amino acids. The DNA for the CDR3 is TGTGCCAGCAGCCCCGGACTAGCGGGATACAATGAGCAGTTCTTC. It encodes CASSPGLAGYNEQFF.

The V call is TRBV11-2, the J call TRBJ2-7; D uncertain. Germline V gene sequence: CDR1 SGHAT, CDR2 FQNNGV. V lost 1 base and J 2 bases, leaving 15 bases between the germline ends. The CDR3 consists of 16 residues. CDR3 amino acids: CASSLALSASPYEQYF. For the CDR3, the DNA is TGTGCCAGCAGCTTAGCTCTTTCGGCGTCCCCCTACGAGCAGTACTTC.

The chain links TRBV3-1 (or the pseudogene TRBV3-2) to TRBJ1-1; 11 bases are a match to TRBD1. Germline CDR1 reads LGHDT; CDR2 reads YNNKEL (reference sequence). This CDR3 is 18 amino acids long. V dropped 4 bases and J dropped 5; count of bases not matched to a gene: 15. The CDR3 DNA sequence: TGTGCCAGCAGCCCTCATCTTGTCCCGGGACAGGGGGGAACTGAAGCTTTCTTT. Translated: CASSPHLVPGQGGTEAFF.

The chain combines TRBV7-2 with TRBJ2-3, with D possibly TRBD2 on 5 matching bases. Germline assignment: CDR1 SGHTA and CDR2 FQGNSA. The CDR3 is made up of 16 amino acids. Trimming cost V 5 bases and J 0 bases, with 15 bases left between them. CDR3 nucleotides: TGTGCCAGCAGCCTAGTACAGCTAGCTAGCACAGATACGCAGTATTTT. This sequence encodes CASSLVQLASTDTQYF.

The rearrangement joins TRBV5-1 to TRBJ1-1; 8 bases agree with TRBD1. The J segment lost 3 bases and the V segment lost 3 bases, leaving 4 bases of the junction unmatched. There are 14 residues in the CDR3. Per germline, CDR1 SGHRS and CDR2 YFSETQ. The CDR3 spells CASSWSGGDTEAFF. The CDR3 coding sequence is TGCGCCAGCAGCTGGTCAGGGGGCGACACTGAAGCTTTCTTT. The entire variable domain, with the rest obtained from reference TRBV5-1 and TRBJ1-1, is as follows: KAGVTQTPRYLIKTRGQQVTLSCSPISGHRSVSWYQQTPGQGLQFLFEYFSETQRNKGNFPGRFSGRQFSNSRSEMNVSTLELGDSALYLCASSWSGGDTEAFFGQGTRLTVV.

This clone was seen many times. The chain links TRBV20-1 to TRBJ1-1, with 8 nucleotides matching TRBD1. This CDR3 spans 20 amino acids. V shed 3 bases, J shed 2 bases, and the junction held 23 bases outside the gene matches. Germline-derived CDR1 and CDR2 are DFQATT and SNEGSKA (reference sequence). CDR3 sequence: CSASPIGSGNRGMGNTEAFF. CDR3 DNA: TGCAGTGCTAGTCCGATCGGTAGCGGAAACAGGGGGATGGGAAACACTGAAGCTTTCTTT.

The chain carries TRBV20-1 and TRBJ2-7, with D uncertain. Looked up from germline, CDR1 is DFQATT and CDR2 is SNEGSKA (reference sequence). CDR3 length equals 14 residues. V was clipped by 3 bases and J by 2 bases, with 14 bases between them. The CDR3 sequence is CSASLSGFTYEQYF. The CDR3 DNA follows: TGCAGTGCTAGTTTGTCCGGATTTACCTACGAGCAGTACTTC.

The chain couples TRBV21-1 to TRBJ2-2; the table's D call of TRBD1 was not tested on the DNA. TRBV21-1 counts as a pseudogene. This CDR3 has 14 residues. The CDR3 DNA sequence: TGTGCCAGCAGGGACAGCTTGAACACCGGGGAGCTGTTTTTT. Protein: CASRDSLNTGELFF.

V and J are TRBV19 and TRBJ1-2; a possible D gene is TRBD1 (5 bases). From germline, CDR1 is LNHDA and CDR2 SQIVND (reference sequence). V lost 5 bases and J 8 bases, leaving 27 bases between the germline ends. There are 17 residues in the CDR3. The CDR3 coding sequence is TGTGCCAGTAGTTTACCCGGGACCGGGGACTTCTCTGGGGGCTACACCTTC. Translated: CASSLPGTGDFSGGYTF.

This clone occurred a few times. The V gene is TRBV7-6, the J gene TRBJ2-3, with D maybe TRBD2 (7 bases). The CDR3 loop spans 16 amino acids. In germline, CDR1 is SGHVS, CDR2 FNYEAQ. V dropped 5 bases and J dropped 0 bases, with 15 bases sitting between them. CDR3 protein: CASSGTGGFSTDTQYF. CDR3 in DNA: TGTGCCAGCAGCGGTACGGGGGGCTTCAGCACAGATACGCAGTATTTT.

The chain combines TRBV11-3 with TRBJ2-5; 13 bases map to TRBD2. CDR3 length: 17 residues. Trimming took 5 bases from V and 1 from J; bases not matched to a gene: 7. CDR1 and CDR2 (germline): SGHNT, YENEEA. The CDR3 here is CASSPRTSGGTQETQYF. Here the CDR3 DNA reads TGTGCCAGCAGCCCTCGGACTAGCGGGGGAACCCAAGAGACCCAGTACTTC.

This rearrangement joins TRBV11-2 to TRBJ2-3; D is unclear. Between the trimmed V and J ends, which lost 2 bases and 2 bases, there was a span of 11 bases. Germline assignment: CDR1 SGHAT and CDR2 FQNNGV. There are 15 residues in the CDR3. The CDR3 sequence is CASSLMGIHTDTQYF. The CDR3 bases are TGTGCCAGCAGCTTAATGGGAATACACACAGATACGCAGTATTTT.

The chain couples TRBV5-1 to TRBJ1-4; 10 nucleotides match TRBD1. CDR1 and CDR2 from the germline V gene are SGHRS and YFSETQ. J was trimmed by 4 bases and V by 4 bases; bases with no gene match: 13. CDR3 size: 18 residues. As DNA, the CDR3 is TGCGCCAGCAGCAACTCCGACAGGGGGCGAGGGCTTAATGAAAAACTGTTTTTT. This translates into CASSNSDRGRGLNEKLFF.

The rearrangement joins TRBV18 to TRBJ1-1; D gene ambiguous. This CDR3 is 14 amino acids long. The V gene lost 2 bases and the J gene lost 6 bases, with 13 bases spanning the gap. CDR1 KGHSH and CDR2 LQKENI come from the germline V gene. CDR3 bases: TGTGCCAGCTCACCATTCCAGGCTCCTGCTGAAGCTTTCTTT. Protein: CASSPFQAPAEAFF.

The chain carries TRBV7-6 and TRBJ2-5; 11 positions agree with TRBD2. Germline CDR1 SGHVS, CDR2 FNYEAQ. This CDR3 is built from 15 residues. V lost 5 bases, J lost 2 bases, and 4 bases stayed unmatched. This CDR3 is CASSTRLAGQETQYF. The CDR3 coding sequence is TGTGCCAGCAGCACCCGACTAGCGGGGCAAGAGACCCAGTACTTC.

This CDR3 is CASSIDAEMNTEAFF. Written as DNA, the CDR3 is TGTGCCAGTAGTATAGACGCGGAAATGAACACTGAAGCTTTCTTT. The chain recombines TRBV19 with TRBJ1-1, with D uncertain. The CDR3 is made up of 15 amino acids. CDR1 and CDR2 from the germline V gene are LNHDA and SQIVND (reference sequence). V gave up 0 bases and J gave up 0 bases, with 8 bases separating them.

This chain connects TRBV5-1 to TRBJ1-2, with 9 bases lining up with TRBD1. The length of the CDR3 is 14 residues. Germline V gene sequence: CDR1 SGHRS, CDR2 YFSETQ. The trim removed 4 bases at V and 8 bases at J, leaving 9 bases unmatched. The CDR3 sequence: CASSDGQGQEGYTF. CDR3 nucleotides: TGCGCCAGCAGCGACGGACAGGGGCAAGAGGGCTACACCTTC.

J is TRBJ1-2 and V is TRBV29-1; D gene uncertain. CDR3 length: 12 amino acids. Deletions cut 2 bases from V and 8 bases from J, with 12 bases between. CDR1 is SQVTM and CDR2 is ANQGSEA in the germline V gene. For the CDR3, the DNA is TGCAGCGTTGAAAGTCCAGCGAGGGGCTACACCTTC. The encoded protein is CSVESPARGYTF. The entire variable domain, with the rest obtained from reference TRBV29-1 and TRBJ1-2, is as follows: SAVISQKPSRDICQRGTSLTIQCQVDSQVTMMFWYRQQPGQSLTLIATANQGSEATYESGFVIDKFPISRPNLTFSTLTVSNMSPEDSSIYLCSVESPARGYTFGSGTRLTVV.

The chain employs TRBV3-1 (or the pseudogene TRBV3-2) and TRBJ1-3, with D unclear. Germline-derived CDR1 and CDR2 are LGHDT and YNNKEL (reference sequence). With 4 bases removed from V and 3 bases from J, the gap between germline ends came to 10 bases. The CDR3 extends over 14 amino acids. Here the CDR3 DNA reads TGTGCCAGCAGCCGCGACGCCGGTGGAAACACCATATATTTT. Amino acid sequence: CASSRDAGGNTIYF.

V usage is TRBV30 and J usage is TRBJ1-1; D gene unclear. Germline CDR1 is GTSNPN and CDR2 is SVGIG (reference sequence). This CDR3 spans 12 amino acids. Trimming took off 7 bases at V and 4 bases at J, with 13 bases between the two ends. CDR3 nucleotides: TGTGCCTCCCATAAGACGAGCACTGAAGCTTTCTTT. Its protein product is CASHKTSTEAFF.

The chain recombines TRBV2 with TRBJ2-3, with 9 bases that match TRBD1. Per the germline V gene, CDR1 is SNHLY and CDR2 is FYNNEI. This CDR3 is built from 17 residues. The junction had 10 bases not matched to a gene; V was cut back by 3 bases and J by 3 bases. The CDR3 sequence is CASSDDLAGQGTDTQYF. Here the CDR3 DNA reads TGTGCCAGCAGTGATGATCTGGCGGGACAGGGTACAGATACGCAGTATTTT.

This chain links TRBV5-1 with TRBJ2-5; D is perhaps TRBD1 (5 bases). Trimming shortened V by 0 bases and J by 4 bases, and 13 bases separated the two germline ends. The CDR3 has 15 amino acids. Per germline, CDR1 SGHRS and CDR2 YFSETQ. The CDR3 DNA follows: TGCGCCAGCAGCTTGGAAGGGGCGCTTGGAGAGACCCAGTACTTC. Its protein product is CASSLEGALGETQYF. The whole variable domain, filled in from reference TRBV5-1 and TRBJ2-5, reads KAGVTQTPRYLIKTRGQQVTLSCSPISGHRSVSWYQQTPGQGLQFLFEYFSETQRNKGNFPGRFSGRQFSNSRSEMNVSTLELGDSALYLCASSLEGALGETQYFGPGTRLLVL.

A single count supports this clone. V gene TRBV6-4 combines with J gene TRBJ2-2; D not resolved. The CDR3 totals 13 residues. Trimming removed 4 bases from V and 1 base from J, with 4 bases in between. Germline V gene data show CDR1 as MRHNA and CDR2 as SNTAGT. The CDR3 reads CASSGQNTGELFF. In DNA form, the CDR3 reads TGTGCCAGCAGTGGGCAGAACACCGGGGAGCTGTTTTTT.

J is TRBJ1-1 and V is TRBV5-1; the D gene is possibly TRBD1 (5 bases). Germline values: CDR1 SGHRS, CDR2 YFSETQ. The CDR3 has 14 residues. V was trimmed by 6 bases and J by 2 bases, leaving 14 bases between them. CDR3 in DNA: TGCGCCAGCACCGTCGGGACGGCTAACACTGAAGCTTTCTTT. Translated, it gives CASTVGTANTEAFF.

The V gene is TRBV18, the J gene TRBJ2-6; D uncertain. The germline V and J ends were trimmed by 0 bases and 3 bases, with 0 bases remaining between them. The germline CDR1 and CDR2 sequences are KGHSH and LQKENI. This CDR3 has 13 residues. For the CDR3, the DNA is TGTGCCAGCTCACCACCTGGGGCCAACGTCCTGACTTTC. Translation gives CASSPPGANVLTF.